This TCR beta chain appears in the sequencing data of a study of CD8 T cells in Susac syndrome. V was pared by 0 bases and J by 1 base, with 9 bases between. CDR3 length: 15 residues. Germline values: CDR1 LGHDT, CDR2 YNNKEL (reference sequence). A quantity of about 0.5 to 1 ug RNA underwent reverse transcription using random hexamers. Amplification of TCR beta CDR3 across 54 Vbeta and 13 Jbeta was performed with immunoSEQ multiplex PCR. TCRdb re-called the immunoSEQ multiplex PCR reads with MiXCR, one entry per CDR3 protein. The sample holds hundreds of thousands of distinct CDR3 sequences, approximately 95% seen once.

This TCR derives from a human donor with multiple sclerosis. The sequenced sample consisted of CD4+ T cells from PBMCs. The chain employs TRBV3-1 and TRBJ1-1; no firm D call. In DNA, the CDR3 is TGTGCCAGCAGCCAAGATTCCGTTTCGAACACTGAAGCTTTCTTT. Translated: CASSQDSVSNTEAFF. The complete variable domain, with remaining parts taken from reference TRBV3-1 and TRBJ1-1, reads DTAVSQTPKYLVTQMGNDKSIKCEQNLGHDTMYWYKQDSKKFLKIMFSYNNKELIINETVPNRFSPKSPDKAHLNLHINSLELGDSAVYFCASSQDSVSNTEAFFGQGTRLTVV.